These 27 T cell receptor beta chains originate from one sample sequenced in a study of blood T cell repertoires in COVID-19. The assay was immunoSEQ multiplex PCR, and TCRdb's table has in-frame clones only and misses some. The top ten hold around 7% of the sample, which has fewer than 200,000 clones, about 86% seen once. Sequenced material: PBMCs or T cells enriched from blood (not recorded which). These receptors originate from a man aged 45-60 years who had recovered from COVID-19.

The chain uses TRBV5-1 and TRBJ1-4, with 8 bases aligning to TRBD1. This CDR3 spans 14 amino acids. Germline assignment: CDR1 SGHRS and CDR2 YFSETQ. V was pared by 4 bases and J by 3 bases, with 2 bases of the junction left unmatched. Written as DNA, the CDR3 is TGCGCCAGCAGCCCGACAGGGGCTAATGAAAAACTGTTTTTT. It yields the protein CASSPTGANEKLFF.

The chain uses TRBV7-3 and TRBJ2-1; D is perhaps TRBD1 (6 bases). The CDR3 loop spans 13 amino acids. V lost 4 bases to trimming and J lost 9 bases, with 13 bases between them. Germline V gene lookup returns CDR1 SGHTA and CDR2 FQGTGA. In DNA form, the CDR3 reads TGTGCCAGCAGCTGGGACATGGGGAGTGAGCAGTTCTTC. Amino acids: CASSWDMGSEQFF.

V gene TRBV3-1 (or the pseudogene TRBV3-2) combines with J gene TRBJ2-3; D is ambiguous. Germline V gene lookup returns CDR1 LGHDT and CDR2 YNNKEL (reference sequence). The CDR3 has 11 residues. V dropped 6 bases and J dropped 6 bases, with 7 bases sitting between them. CDR3 in DNA: TGTGCCAGCAGTCGCAGGGATACGCAGTATTTT. It codes for CASSRRDTQYF.

This rearrangement joins TRBV2 to TRBJ2-1; D might be TRBD2 (5 bases). Trimming removed 6 bases from V and 9 bases from J, with 21 bases in between. CDR1 is SNHLY, CDR2 FYNNEI, per germline. The CDR3 runs to 15 residues. This CDR3 reads CASRERLFRSVEQFF. CDR3 nucleotides: TGTGCCAGCAGGGAGCGGCTCTTCAGATCGGTTGAGCAGTTCTTC.

This clone has more than one count but fewer than ten. The chain recombines TRBV6-4 with TRBJ1-5, with 8 bases fitting TRBD1. The V and J ends lost 3 bases and 5 bases, in that order; junction bases with no gene match: 0. This CDR3 contains 13 residues. Germline CDR1 reads MRHNA; CDR2 reads SNTAGT. DNA for the CDR3: TGTGCCAGCAGTGAGGACAGGGATCAGCCCCAGCATTTT. It encodes CASSEDRDQPQHF.

This clone has only one observation. The chain recombines TRBV29-1 with TRBJ1-6; TRBD1 is a possible D gene (5 bases). The germline V gene encodes CDR1 SQVTM and CDR2 ANQGSEA. The CDR3 contains 13 residues. Between the trimmed V and J ends, which lost 3 bases and 5 bases, there was a span of 8 bases. The CDR3 spells CSVDAGDNSPLHF. The CDR3 coding sequence is TGCAGCGTTGACGCGGGGGATAATTCACCCCTCCACTTT.

V gene TRBV7-9 combines with J gene TRBJ2-1; a possible D gene is TRBD2 (5 bases). There are 13 residues in the CDR3. With 5 bases removed from V and 8 bases from J, the gap between germline ends came to 13 bases. From germline, CDR1 is SEHNR and CDR2 FQNEAQ (reference sequence). CDR3 DNA sequence: TGTGCCAGCAGCCCTAGCCTGTTCCATGAGCAGTTCTTC. This encodes CASSPSLFHEQFF. Looking up the rest from reference TRBV7-9 and TRBJ2-1 gives the full variable domain: DTGVSQNPRHKITKRGQNVTFRCDPISEHNRLYWYRQTLGQGPEFLTYFQNEAQLEKSRLLSDRFSAERPKGSFSTLEIQRTEQGDSAMYLCASSPSLFHEQFFGPGTRLTVL.

This chain's CDR3 is CASSPVLWPQHF. Here the CDR3 DNA reads TGTGCCAGCAGCCCGGTCCTATGGCCCCAGCATTTT. The chain carries TRBV12-3 or TRBV12-4 and TRBJ1-5; D not resolved. Trimming shortened V by 6 bases and J by 9 bases, and 12 bases separated the two germline ends. The CDR3 runs 12 residues.

This clone was recorded a few times. The V gene is TRBV10-1, the J gene TRBJ1-2, with 10 positions matching TRBD1. The CDR3 has 13 amino acids. Germline CDR1 and CDR2: WNHNN and SYGVQD (reference sequence). V trimming: 6 bases; J trimming: 6 bases; junction bases outside the gene matches: 4. CDR3 sequence: CASSGTGADGYTF. The CDR3 DNA reads as TGCGCCAGCAGCGGGACAGGGGCGGATGGCTACACCTTC.

V and J are TRBV6-5 and TRBJ2-1; TRBD1 might be the D (6 bases). CDR3 size: 16 residues. V lost 2 bases, J lost 0 bases, and 11 bases lay in between. Germline CDR1 is MNHEY and CDR2 is SVGAGI. CDR3 loop: CASSYIQGSSYNEQFF. The CDR3 nucleotides read TGTGCCAGCAGTTACATCCAGGGGAGCTCCTACAATGAGCAGTTCTTC.

This clone appeared a few times. The V gene is TRBV5-4, the J gene TRBJ2-7; TRBD1 agrees at 8 bases. The CDR3 is 16 amino acids. Germline V gene sequence: CDR1 SGHNT, CDR2 YYREEE (reference sequence). With 3 bases clipped from V and 2 bases from J, the junction kept 10 bases outside the gene matches. The CDR3 reads CASSWADRGTPYEQYF. The DNA for the CDR3 is TGTGCCAGCAGCTGGGCAGACAGGGGAACTCCCTACGAGCAGTACTTC.

The rearrangement uses TRBV12-3 or TRBV12-4 and TRBJ2-1; 10 nucleotides line up with TRBD1. CDR3 size: 13 residues. Unmatched junction bases numbered 5, after V lost 5 bases and J lost 10 bases. The CDR3 DNA sequence: TGTGCCAGCAGTCCTTGGGACAGGGGCGAGCAGTTCTTC. Translated: CASSPWDRGEQFF.

The V call is TRBV6-5, the J call TRBJ1-5; D gene uncertain. V shed 5 bases and J shed 3 bases, with 14 bases lying between them. Germline CDR1 reads MNHEY; CDR2 reads SVGAGI. This CDR3 comprises 15 residues. In DNA form, the CDR3 reads TGTGCCAGCAGTAATATCGACGGGAACAATCAGCCCCAGCATTTT. It specifies CASSNIDGNNQPQHF.

Here the CDR3 reads CASSEPGRGEVYNSPLHF. CDR3 nucleotide sequence: TGTGCCAGCAGTGAGCCGGGTCGGGGGGAGGTTTATAATTCACCCCTCCACTTT. The V gene is TRBV6-1, the J gene TRBJ1-6; perhaps TRBD1 as D (5 bases). Germline lookup yields CDR1 MNHNS and CDR2 SASEGT. Trimming cost V 3 bases and J 4 bases, with 19 bases left between them. The CDR3 runs 18 residues.

The V and J genes are TRBV7-9 and TRBJ1-3, with D unresolved. The CDR3 sequence is 13 residues long. V lost 3 bases, J lost 8 bases, and 11 bases lay in between. Germline lookup yields CDR1 SEHNR and CDR2 FQNEAQ (reference sequence). The CDR3 sequence is CASSLAGGDTIYF. For the CDR3, the DNA is TGTGCCAGCAGCTTGGCGGGAGGAGACACCATATATTTT.

This clone showed up just once. CDR3: CASSPDTFGTEAFF. The CDR3 coding sequence is TGTGCCAGCTCACCCGACACTTTCGGCACTGAAGCTTTCTTT. V is TRBV18 and J is TRBJ1-1; no reliable D call. V was cut by 3 bases and J by 4 bases, with 12 bases left in between. The CDR3 consists of 14 residues. Germline V gives CDR1 KGHSH, CDR2 LQKENI.

This chain uses TRBV3-1 (or the pseudogene TRBV3-2) with TRBJ2-2, with D unclear. V lost 2 bases and J lost 2, with 6 bases in between. The germline V gene encodes CDR1 LGHDT and CDR2 YNNKEL (reference sequence). The CDR3 covers 14 residues. CDR3 in amino acids: CASSQISNTGELFF. CDR3 nucleotide sequence: TGTGCCAGCAGCCAAATATCCAACACCGGGGAGCTGTTTTTT.

This clone was detected once. The rearrangement uses TRBV11-3 and TRBJ1-1, with 7 nucleotides matching TRBD1. The V gene's germline CDR1 is SGHNT and CDR2 YENEEA. V was clipped by 5 bases and J by 7 bases; unmatched bases: 10. CDR3 size: 14 residues. The CDR3 DNA is TGTGCCAGCAGCCCCCGACAGGGTAGTATTGAAGCTTTCTTT. Amino acids: CASSPRQGSIEAFF. The full variable domain, completed using reference TRBV11-3 and TRBJ1-1, is EAGVVQSPRYKIIEKKQPVAFWCNPISGHNTLYWYLQNLGQGPELLIRYENEEAVDDSQLPKDRFSAERLKGVDSTLKIQPAELGDSAVYLCASSPRQGSIEAFFGQGTRLTVV.

This sequence joins TRBV5-4 and TRBJ2-1; D possibly corresponds to TRBD2 (6 bases). V lost 0 bases and J lost 0, with 13 bases in between. Germline values: CDR1 SGHNT, CDR2 YYREEE (reference sequence). This CDR3 is built from 17 residues. The CDR3 nucleotides read TGTGCCAGCAGCTTGGGGGCTAGCGCCAGCTCCTACAATGAGCAGTTCTTC. Amino acids: CASSLGASASSYNEQFF.

The chain carries TRBV7-2 and TRBJ1-2; 9 nucleotides agree with TRBD1. CDR1 SGHTA and CDR2 FQGNSA come from the germline V gene. The CDR3 is made up of 15 amino acids. Trimming took 5 bases from V and 2 from J; bases not matched to a gene: 6. The CDR3, as DNA: TGTGCCAGCAGCACCAGGACAGGGGAAAACTATGGCTACACCTTC. It is translated as CASSTRTGENYGYTF.

V and J are TRBV4-2 and TRBJ2-3; a possible D gene is TRBD2 (6 bases). Germline CDR1 and CDR2: LGHNA and YNFKEQ. V lost 0 bases and J 4 bases, leaving 14 bases between the germline ends. There are 16 residues in the CDR3. CDR3 coding DNA: TGTGCCAGCAGCCAAGATCCGACTAGAGGTTCAGATACGCAGTATTTT. The encoded protein is CASSQDPTRGSDTQYF.

The chain employs TRBV4-3 and TRBJ1-1; 7 nucleotides line up with TRBD1. This CDR3 contains 17 residues. Germline lookup yields CDR1 LGHNA and CDR2 YSLEER. V trimming: 0 bases; J trimming: 1 base; junction bases outside the gene matches: 8. CDR3 DNA: TGCGCCAGCAGCCAAGAGATACAGGGGATAGGGAACACTGAAGCTTTCTTT. It specifies CASSQEIQGIGNTEAFF.

This clone was recorded only once. The CDR3 bases are TGTGCCAGCAGCCTCGGGACTGCAGCTTATGGCTACACCTTC. Translating gives CASSLGTAAYGYTF. The rearrangement links TRBV7-2 to TRBJ1-2, with D possibly TRBD1 on 5 matching bases. CDR1 and CDR2 from the germline V gene are SGHTA and FQGNSA. V gave up 5 bases and J gave up 5 bases, with 15 bases separating them. The CDR3 totals 14 residues.

The chain has TRBV12-3 or TRBV12-4 and TRBJ1-6; D gene unclear. The germline V and J ends were trimmed by 4 bases and 9 bases, with 7 bases remaining between them. The CDR3 covers 12 residues. The CDR3 region is CASSSQVSPLHF. The CDR3 DNA sequence: TGTGCCAGCAGTTCCCAGGTTTCACCCCTCCACTTT.

With respect to this clone: This sample includes further DNA sequences coding for the same CDR3. The chain combines TRBV7-3 with TRBJ2-5; TRBD2 might be the D (6 bases). Germline V CDR1 and CDR2: SGHTA, FQGTGA. Trimming took 2 bases from V and 4 from J, leaving 11 bases between them. CDR3 length equals 14 residues. CDR3 sequence reads: CASSLAGRGETQYF. CDR3 nucleotides: TGTGCCAGCAGCTTAGCCGGGCGGGGAGAGACCCAGTACTTC. Full variable domain (missing parts from reference TRBV7-3 and TRBJ2-5): GAGVSQTPSNKVTEKGKYVELRCDPISGHTALYWYRQSLGQGPEFLIYFQGTGAADDSGLPNDRFFAVRPEGSVSTLKIQRTERGDSAVYLCASSLAGRGETQYFGPGTRLLVL.

As regards this clone: Its ends do not fully match the called genes, so a read error is possible. The rearrangement joins TRBV12-3 or TRBV12-4 to TRBJ1-1; 9 bases agree with TRBD1. The CDR3 covers 11 residues. The CDR3 region has the DNA TGTGCCAGCAGCTCCGGGACAGGGACTATCTTT. Its protein is CASSSGTGTIF.

The chain employs TRBV19 and TRBJ1-5, with 8 bases identical to TRBD1. Germline CDR1 reads LNHDA; CDR2 reads SQIVND (reference sequence). Trimming took 6 bases from V and 5 from J; bases not matched to a gene: 3. CDR3 size: 13 residues. CDR3 residues: CASSPDRDQPQHF. The CDR3 DNA follows: TGTGCCAGTAGCCCGGACAGGGATCAGCCCCAGCATTTT.